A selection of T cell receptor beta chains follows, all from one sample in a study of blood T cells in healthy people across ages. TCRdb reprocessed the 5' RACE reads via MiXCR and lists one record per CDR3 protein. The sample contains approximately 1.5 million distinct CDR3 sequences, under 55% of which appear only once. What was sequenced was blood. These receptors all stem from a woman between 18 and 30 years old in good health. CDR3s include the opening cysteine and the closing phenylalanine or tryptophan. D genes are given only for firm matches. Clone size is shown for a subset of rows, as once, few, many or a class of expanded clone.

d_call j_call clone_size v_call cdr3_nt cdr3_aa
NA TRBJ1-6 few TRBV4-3 TGCGCCAGCAGCCCAAGATATAGGACTGTAAATTCACCCCTCCACTTT CASSPRYRTVNSPLHF
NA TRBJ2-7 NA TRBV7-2 TGTGCCAGCATCTTTGGGGACACACCCTACGAGCAGTACTTC CASIFGDTPYEQYF
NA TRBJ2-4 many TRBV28 TGTGCCAGCAGCCCACCGGGGGCAGCCAAAAACATTCAGTACTTC CASSPPGAAKNIQYF
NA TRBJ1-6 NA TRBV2 TGTGCCAGCAGTGCACAGGGAGGGATTAATAATTCACCCCTCCACTTT CASSAQGGINNSPLHF
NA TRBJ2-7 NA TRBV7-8 TGTGCCAGCAGCTCCCACCGGGACGCATACTCCTACGAGCAGTACTTC CASSSHRDAYSYEQYF
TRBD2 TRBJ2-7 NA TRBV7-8 TGTGCCAGCAGCTTAGTCTGGGGGGGTAGCGGTGAGCAGTACTTC CASSLVWGGSGEQYF
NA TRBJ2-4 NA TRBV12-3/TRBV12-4 TGTGCCAGCAGTTTAAGGCGATCCAAAAACATTCAGTACTTC CASSLRRSKNIQYF
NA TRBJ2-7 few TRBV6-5 TGTGCCAGCAAATTACAGGGCAGCTCCTACGAGCAGTACTTC CASKLQGSSYEQYF
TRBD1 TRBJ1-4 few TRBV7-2 TGTGCCGGCAGCTATTGGACAGGGAAGGAAGAAAAACTGTTTTTT CAGSYWTGKEEKLFF
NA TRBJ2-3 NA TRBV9 TGTGCCAGCAGCGTACTCGGGGGACTCACAGATACGCAGTATTTT CASSVLGGLTDTQYF
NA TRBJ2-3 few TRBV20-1 TGCAGTGCTGAGGGCAGCACAGATACGCAGTATTTT CSAEGSTDTQYF
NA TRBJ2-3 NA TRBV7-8 TGTGCCAGCAGCAACGGACTACCTAACATGTTCGATACGCAGTATTTT CASSNGLPNMFDTQYF
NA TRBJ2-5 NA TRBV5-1 TGCGCCGGCAGCCCCGTTGAGGGCAGGCAAGAGACCCAGTACTTC CAGSPVEGRQETQYF
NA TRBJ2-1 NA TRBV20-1 TGCAGTGCTAGAGCGATGGATATGGGTCTCTCCTACAATGAGCAGTTCTTC CSARAMDMGLSYNEQFF
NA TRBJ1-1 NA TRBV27 TGTGCCAGCAGTGATCAGGGAGTCGGTGAAGCTTTCTTT CASSDQGVGEAFF
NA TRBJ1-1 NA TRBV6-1 TGTGCCAGCAGCGCCCCCGGGACTGAAGCTTTCTTT CASSAPGTEAFF
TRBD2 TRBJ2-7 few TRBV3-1 TGTGCCAGCAGCCAATATGCGGGGGTCTCCTACAATGAGCAGTACTTC CASSQYAGVSYNEQYF
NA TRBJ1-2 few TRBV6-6 TGTGCCAGCACCATCCTCGGCGGGGGAACTAACTATGGCTACACCTTC CASTILGGGTNYGYTF
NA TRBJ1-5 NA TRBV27 TGTGCCAGCAGTTTGGAAGGGATACATCAGCCCCAGCATTTT CASSLEGIHQPQHF
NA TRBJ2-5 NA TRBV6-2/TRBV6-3 TGTGCCAGCAGCCATCAATGGGGGGAGACCCAGTACTTC CASSHQWGETQYF
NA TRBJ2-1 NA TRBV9 TGTGCCAGCAGCGTAGACAGTCCGCCCTACAATGAGCAGTTCTTC CASSVDSPPYNEQFF
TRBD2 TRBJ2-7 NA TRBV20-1 TGCAGTGCTTATACTAGCGGAGGGACCTACAATGAGCAGTACTTC CSAYTSGGTYNEQYF
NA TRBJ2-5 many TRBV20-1 TGCAGTGCTAGGGGCAACCAAGAGACCCAGTACTTC CSARGNQETQYF
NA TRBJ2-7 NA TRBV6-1 TGTGCCAGCAGTGAAGAGTCTGGCTTACTTATCTACGAGCAGTACTTC CASSEESGLLIYEQYF
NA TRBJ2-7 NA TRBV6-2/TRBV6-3 TGTGCCAGCACAACGACCCGTTTGGCCTACGAGCAGTACTTC CASTTTRLAYEQYF
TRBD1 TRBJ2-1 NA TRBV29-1 TGCAGCGTTCCACAGGGGAAGTACAATGAGCAGTTCTTC CSVPQGKYNEQFF
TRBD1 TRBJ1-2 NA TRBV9 TGTGCCAGCAGCAAAACGGGACAGGGGGTCCCCTATGGCTACACCTTC CASSKTGQGVPYGYTF
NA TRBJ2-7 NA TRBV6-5 TGTGCCAGCAGTTACTCGAGACATCGCGAGCAGTACTTC CASSYSRHREQYF
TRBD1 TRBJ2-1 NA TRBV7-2 TGTGCCAGCAGCTCCGACAGGGCGGCTGAGCAGTTCTTC CASSSDRAAEQFF
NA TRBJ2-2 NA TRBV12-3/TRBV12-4 TGTGCCAGCACCAGATCCGGGGAGCTGTTTTTT CASTRSGELFF
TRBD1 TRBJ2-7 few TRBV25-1 TGTGCCAGCAGTGAAATGACAGGGGGTCGAGACAATGAGCAGTACTTC CASSEMTGGRDNEQYF
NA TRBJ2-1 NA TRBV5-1 TGCGCCAGCAGCCACCAGGGAACCCAAGAGACCCAGTTCTTC CASSHQGTQETQFF
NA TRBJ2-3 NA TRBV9 TGTGCCAGCAGCGTAGCGGGGTTCTATGGCACAGATACGCAGTATTTT CASSVAGFYGTDTQYF
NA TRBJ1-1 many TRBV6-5 TGTGCCAGCAAATCTTTTGACCGAGAGTTGGGAGCTTTCTTT CASKSFDRELGAFF
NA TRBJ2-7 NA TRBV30 TGTGCCTGGAGAATCGGGACGCCCTACGAGCAGTACTTC CAWRIGTPYEQYF
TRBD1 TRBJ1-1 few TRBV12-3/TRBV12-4 TGTGCCAGCATCGAGGACAGGGAAGCTTTCTTT CASIEDREAFF
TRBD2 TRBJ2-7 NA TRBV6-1 TGTGCCAGCAGAATAGCGGGGGGAGGCTACGAGCAGTACTTC CASRIAGGGYEQYF
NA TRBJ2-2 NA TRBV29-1 TGCAGCGTTGCCCACTGGGCGAACACCGGGGAGCTGTTTTTT CSVAHWANTGELFF
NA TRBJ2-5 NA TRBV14 TGTGCCAGCAGCCAAGAGGTATTCCAAGAGACCCAGTACTTC CASSQEVFQETQYF
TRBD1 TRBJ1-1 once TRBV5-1 TGCGCCAGCAGCTCCCAACTGACAGGGGGCTACGCTGAAGCTTTCTTT CASSSQLTGGYAEAFF
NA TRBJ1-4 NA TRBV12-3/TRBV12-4 TGTGCCAGCTATCAGGGAGGAAAACTGTTTTTT CASYQGGKLFF
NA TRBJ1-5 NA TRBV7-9 TGTGCCAGCAGCTTAGGTAACGACAATCAGCCCCAGCATTTT CASSLGNDNQPQHF
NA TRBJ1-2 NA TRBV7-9 TGTGCCAGCAGCGCCCGTCATGGCTACACCTTC CASSARHGYTF
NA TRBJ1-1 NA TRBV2 TGTGCCAGTTTTCGAGCCTTACTGACAACTGAAGTTTTCTTT CASFRALLTTEVFF
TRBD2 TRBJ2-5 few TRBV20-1 TGCAGTGCTAGAGATGGAACTAGCGGGAAACAAGAGACCCAGTACTTC CSARDGTSGKQETQYF
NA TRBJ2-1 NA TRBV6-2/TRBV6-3 TGTGCCAGCAGTTACGCGGGGACCTACTACAATGAGCAGTTCTTC CASSYAGTYYNEQFF
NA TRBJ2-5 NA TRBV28 TGTGCCAGCAGTTACCCGGGGACCCAGTACTTC CASSYPGTQYF
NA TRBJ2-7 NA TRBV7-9 TGTGCCAGCAGCCACCAGTTATACGAGCAGTACTTC CASSHQLYEQYF
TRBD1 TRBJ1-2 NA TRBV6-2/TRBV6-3 TGTGCCAGCAGACGATTGCCGGACAGGCTCTATGGCTACACCTTC CASRRLPDRLYGYTF
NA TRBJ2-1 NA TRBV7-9 TGTGCCAGCAGCGAACTAGCACAGCCGTACAATGAGCAGTTCTTC CASSELAQPYNEQFF
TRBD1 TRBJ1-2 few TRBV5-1 TGCGCCAGCAGCTTGGGGGACAGGGAGCAGAACTATGGCTACACCTTC CASSLGDREQNYGYTF
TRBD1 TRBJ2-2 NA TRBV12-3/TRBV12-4 TGTACCAGCAGTTTACCCGGGACAGGGGTCCCCGGGGAGCTGTTTTTT CTSSLPGTGVPGELFF
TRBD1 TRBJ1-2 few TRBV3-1 TGTGCCAGCAGCCGCCTCCGGGACAGTGCTAACTATGGCTACACCTTC CASSRLRDSANYGYTF
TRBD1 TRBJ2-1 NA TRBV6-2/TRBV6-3 TGTGCCAGCAGTTACTCGAAAGCCCGAGGGGGCTCCCCCTACAATGAGCAGTTCTTC CASSYSKARGGSPYNEQFF
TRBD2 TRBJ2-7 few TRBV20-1 TGCAGTGCTAGAGATCGGGGGGAGGAGTACGAGCAGTACTTC CSARDRGEEYEQYF
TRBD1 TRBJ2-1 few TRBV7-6 TGTGCCAGCAGAACCGGGACAGGGGTTTACAATGAGCAGTTCTTC CASRTGTGVYNEQFF
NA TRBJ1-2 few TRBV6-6 TGTGCCAGCAGTTACTGGGGGGGTGGCTACACCTTC CASSYWGGGYTF